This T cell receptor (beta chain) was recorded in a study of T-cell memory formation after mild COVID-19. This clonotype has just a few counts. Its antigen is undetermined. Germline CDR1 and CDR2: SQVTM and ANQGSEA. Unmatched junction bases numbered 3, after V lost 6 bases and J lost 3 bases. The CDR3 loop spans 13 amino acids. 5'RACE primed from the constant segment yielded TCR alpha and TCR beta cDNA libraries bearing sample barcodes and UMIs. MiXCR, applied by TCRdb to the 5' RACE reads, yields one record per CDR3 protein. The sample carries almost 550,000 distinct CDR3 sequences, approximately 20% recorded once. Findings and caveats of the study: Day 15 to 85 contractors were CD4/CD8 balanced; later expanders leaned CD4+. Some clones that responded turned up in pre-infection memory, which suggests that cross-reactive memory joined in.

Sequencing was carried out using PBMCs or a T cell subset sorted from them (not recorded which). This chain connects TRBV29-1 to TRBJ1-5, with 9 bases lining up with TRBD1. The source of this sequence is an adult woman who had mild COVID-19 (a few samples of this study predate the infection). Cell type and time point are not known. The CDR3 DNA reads TGCAGCGTGGGACAGGGCAACAATCAGCCCCAGCATTTT. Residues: CSVGQGNNQPQHF.